This T cell receptor (beta chain) appears in the sequencing data of a study of blood T cell repertoires in COVID-19. Study information: The samples span acute and convalescent COVID-19 from the United States, Italy and Spain.

In the original analysis: Amplification with reference gene primers provided the estimates of nucleated cell counts. Only in-frame clones appear in the TCRdb table, and some are missing; sequencing was by immunoSEQ multiplex PCR. The V and J calls and clone size are taken from that table; D and trimming were inferred from the DNA. Of around 620,000 clones listed, about 87% are singletons. V was pared by 6 bases and J by 5 bases, with 14 bases between. This CDR3 spans 13 amino acids. The specimen sequenced was peripheral blood. The rearrangement links TRBV12-3 or TRBV12-4 to TRBJ2-7, with D maybe TRBD2 (7 bases). The sequence derives from a woman aged 18-29 years with acute or convalescent COVID-19. CDR3 in DNA: TGTGCCAGCAGCCTAGTAGGGGGGGACGAGCAGTACTTC. It encodes CASSLVGGDEQYF.